This T cell receptor beta chain was obtained from a study of T cells in Graves' hyperthyroidism and ophthalmopathy (dated by TCRdb to between 2018 and 2020). For context, the study as a whole: Peripheral blood samples were taken at initial diagnosis, before any treatment was given. Thyroid tissue and blood T-cell repertoires from about six Graves' hyperthyroidism patients were also compared in the study. Once sampling was done, hyperthyroidism patients were given methimazole at a starting dose of 30 mg daily, whereas ophthalmopathy patients were given high-dose intravenous methylprednisolone. The roughly 99 discovery patients were divided at random into training and test sets in a 7:3 ratio. The paper reports TCR Vbeta CDR3 sequencing of some 140 peripheral blood samples: 40 to 45 ophthalmopathy, under 80 hyperthyroidism and approximately 17 progressor patients. A discovery cohort of about 100 patients, roughly 40 with Graves' ophthalmopathy and roughly 59 with stable Graves' hyperthyroidism, was used to find distinguishing TCR V-J signatures. Prospective prediction of ophthalmopathy was tested in an independent validation cohort consisting of fewer than 20 hyperthyroidism patients and more than 15 patients who later progressed to ophthalmopathy. Broader findings and caveats from the paper: Ophthalmopathy was separated from stable hyperthyroidism by a 13 V-J signature model, with 85% to 90% sensitivity and about 81% specificity obtained in cross-validation and 80%/75% obtained in testing. No statistical method was used to set the sample size in advance, and investigators knew the group allocation. Most expanded thyroid clonotypes (frequency above 0.001) were also detected in blood, a finding suggesting that blood repertoires may reflect thyroid immune responses. In validation, the model predicted progression to ophthalmopathy a median of around six months before onset, with 70% to 71% sensitivity and 72.22% specificity.

As concerns this clonotype: Its antigen target is currently unknown. No much larger clone exists at a distance of one base, and base qualities are not known.

TCR beta CDR3 regions were amplified from RNA transcripts. The first round of RT-PCR for the TCR CDR3 was performed with the HTBI primer set and the Qiagen OneStep RT-PCR kit. Libraries were constructed in a second round of multiplex PCR, after which size selection and purification were performed. The libraries were sequenced on an Illumina HiSeq2000 using paired-end 100 bp reads. The authors processed their data as follows. SOAPnuke was used to process the raw data, removing reads that contained adapters or uncalled bases, had a mean Phred below 15, or lacked an exact match to the constant primer or identifier. High-quality paired reads were merged with COPE v1.2.5, and unique nucleotide sequences were defined as clonotypes. MiTCR v1.1 was used to align clonotypes to the IMGT TRBV, TRBD and TRBJ reference segments. The analysis included only V-J combinations with a frequency above 0.0001, which together covered 99% to 99.2% of the repertoires. A TCS score was defined as the ratio between F50 (clonal expansion) and ExV (chaos), using BLOSUM62-based TCRdist between CDR3 peptides within each V-J. Welch's t-statistics and random forest reduced around 510 V-J features to 13, which were used in a naive Bayes classifier (R e1071). Starting from the raw public reads, TCRdb applied fastp trimming at Q25, assembled clones with MiXCR and retained in-frame beta chains. Under each unique CDR3 protein, matching rows form one entry showing the most common genes and DNA. The V and J calls reflect TCRdb's pipeline rather than the authors' work. The sample has approximately 260,000 distinct CDR3 sequences on record, approximately 14% of them singletons. 30% of the sample goes to the ten largest clones.

The germline V gene (reference sequence) sets CDR1 to SGHAT and CDR2 to FQDESV. Including the terminal cysteine and phenylalanine, the CDR3 comprises 17 residues. This entry keeps only the CDR3 DNA: 51 bases, framed from base 1. Here V drops 5 bases and J drops 1 base, and the junction holds 12 bases not matched to any gene. Hyperthyroidism patients were aged 18 to 65 years and newly diagnosed, with disease duration of less than 2 months. Any patient with an uncontrolled infection, another autoimmune disease, pregnancy or lactation was excluded. Clinical symptoms, serum thyroxine and TRAb, thyroid ultrasound, and orbital computed tomography formed the basis for the diagnoses. Blood from progressor patients was drawn when they were first diagnosed with hyperthyroidism, before any ophthalmopathy symptoms appeared. PBMCs were isolated from about 10 ml of fresh peripheral blood by Ficoll-Paque density gradient centrifugation. Patients classed as progressors first received a Graves' hyperthyroidism diagnosis and then went on to develop ophthalmopathy during follow-up. Total RNA was extracted using Trizol reagent, and RNA quality was assessed on an Agilent 2100 Bioanalyzer.

The sequence links TRBV11-1 to TRBJ1-1; TRBD1 matches 8 bases in the middle. The TCR was taken from a woman in her fifties or sixties with Graves' hyperthyroidism that later progressed to Graves' ophthalmopathy. Sequencing input: blood. The CDR3 corresponds to CASSTQTGAARNTEAFF. The nucleotide sequence is TGTGCCAGCAGCACTCAGACAGGGGCGGCGAGGAACACTGAAGCTTTCTTT.